The next 30 T cell receptor beta chains were all read from a single sample in a study of regulatory T cells in long-lasting Graves disease. Investigators prepared the TCR beta libraries by applying iRepertoire HTBI primers and Arm-PCR of CDR3 regions. TCRdb re-called the multiplex PCR reads with MiXCR, one entry per CDR3 protein. The data show roughly 420,000 distinct CDR3 sequences, about a sixth seen once. As to time point: newly diagnosed GD, antithyroid drugs for less than 3 months. PBMC RNA served as the TCR library source. Source: peripheral blood mononuclear cells (PBMCs), taken at new diagnosis, from a patient treated with antithyroid drugs. Receptors originate from a female donor with Graves disease.

This clonotype has at least ten counts. The chain uses TRBV5-1 and TRBJ2-1; 7 nucleotides agree with TRBD2. V was pared by 0 bases and J by 3 bases, with 3 bases of the junction left unmatched. Germline V gene sequence: CDR1 SGHRS, CDR2 YFSETQ. The CDR3 runs 15 residues. The CDR3 sequence is CASSLESSGYNEQFF. The CDR3, as DNA: TGCGCCAGCAGCTTGGAGTCTAGCGGCTACAATGAGCAGTTCTTC.

The sample holds one count of this clonotype. The rearrangement uses TRBV7-2 and TRBJ1-5; D is undetermined. The CDR3 runs to 16 residues. Trimming took 7 bases from V and 6 from J, leaving 22 bases between them. Looked up from germline, CDR1 is SGHTA and CDR2 is FQGNSA. The CDR3 coding sequence is TGTGCCAGCACCCCGGCCCAGGAAATTAGGAGTCAGCCCCAGCATTTT. It yields the protein CASTPAQEIRSQPQHF.

The genes are TRBV7-2 and TRBJ2-3; D not resolved. The germline V gene has CDR1 SGHTA and CDR2 FQGNSA. Trimming cost V 5 bases and J 4 bases, with 10 bases left between them. This CDR3 is built from 13 residues. For the CDR3, the DNA is TGTGCCAGCAGCCTAGGCATAGCAGATACGCAGTATTTT. Amino acids: CASSLGIADTQYF.

This clonotype has ten or more counts. The chain carries TRBV7-2 and TRBJ2-1; 9 positions match TRBD2. Germline CDR1 reads SGHTA; CDR2 reads FQGNSA. Unmatched junction bases numbered 4, after V lost 8 bases and J lost 8 bases. This CDR3 has 12 amino acids. The CDR3 spells CASSSGTHEQFF. For the CDR3, the DNA is TGTGCCAGCTCTAGCGGGACCCATGAGCAGTTCTTC.

This clonotype was seen ten or more times. The genes are TRBV12-3 or TRBV12-4 and TRBJ2-1; perhaps TRBD2 as D (6 bases). The V gene lost 4 bases and the J gene lost 0 bases, with 10 bases spanning the gap. This CDR3 region has 15 residues. The CDR3 region is CASSWGLNSYNEQFF. In DNA, the CDR3 is TGTGCCAGCAGTTGGGGACTCAACTCCTACAATGAGCAGTTCTTC.

The table lists this clonotype with many counts. CDR3: CAISEGDRAHEQYF. CDR3 sequence (DNA): TGTGCCATCAGTGAGGGCGACAGGGCCCACGAGCAGTACTTC. This chain connects TRBV10-3 to TRBJ2-7, with 7 bases matching TRBD1. The CDR3 sequence is 14 residues long. CDR1 is ENHRY and CDR2 is SYGVKD in the germline V gene. V shed 2 bases, J shed 5 bases, and the junction held 6 bases outside the gene matches.

This clonotype was detected ten times or more. The chain combines TRBV27 with TRBJ2-7; TRBD1 or TRBD2 may be the D gene (5 bases each). With 3 bases removed from V and 4 bases from J, the gap between germline ends came to 10 bases. CDR1 MNHEY and CDR2 SMNVEV come from the germline V gene (reference sequence). There are 13 residues in the CDR3. CDR3: CASSFLGEYEQYF. In DNA, the CDR3 is TGTGCCAGCAGTTTCCTGGGGGAGTACGAGCAGTACTTC.

The sample holds a few counts of this clonotype. The V call is TRBV2, the J call TRBJ1-5; no clear D gene. CDR1 is SNHLY and CDR2 is FYNNEI in the germline V gene. Trimming stripped 6 bases from V and 6 bases from J, with 12 bases between. This CDR3 comprises 13 residues. The CDR3 here is CASRRVGGQPQHF. The CDR3, as DNA: TGTGCCAGCAGGAGGGTTGGTGGTCAGCCCCAGCATTTT.

This clonotype was detected ten times or more. J is TRBJ2-2 and V is TRBV28; 9 bases map to TRBD2. CDR3 size: 19 residues. The J segment lost 2 bases and the V segment lost 6 bases, leaving 16 bases of the junction unmatched. The germline V gene encodes CDR1 MDHEN and CDR2 SYDVKM. CDR3: CASRGSPRLADSNTGELFF. The CDR3 DNA reads TGTGCCAGCAGGGGTTCTCCCCGACTAGCGGACTCAAACACCGGGGAGCTGTTTTTT.

This clonotype was picked up a small number of times. V gene TRBV7-3 combines with J gene TRBJ2-3; D is undetermined. This CDR3 has 13 residues. Germline V gene data show CDR1 as SGHTA and CDR2 as FQGTGA. V was pared by 2 bases and J by 3 bases, with 6 bases between. CDR3 nucleotide sequence: TGTGCCAGCAGCTTATTCGAAACAGATACGCAGTATTTT. Its translation is CASSLFETDTQYF.

The sample holds many counts of this clonotype. The J gene is TRBJ2-7, the V gene TRBV7-9, with D perhaps being TRBD1 or TRBD2 (5 bases each). The V gene lost 5 bases and the J gene lost 6 bases, with 17 bases spanning the gap. The germline V gene has CDR1 SEHNR and CDR2 FQNEAQ (reference sequence). The CDR3 totals 14 residues. The CDR3 sequence is CASSKPGYGGEQYF. The CDR3 coding sequence is TGTGCCAGCAGCAAGCCAGGGTACGGAGGCGAGCAGTACTTC.

The sample holds many counts of this clonotype. The chain joins TRBV5-1 to TRBJ1-5, with D uncertain. V gave up 5 bases and J gave up 0 bases, with 6 bases separating them. Germline V gives CDR1 SGHRS, CDR2 YFSETQ. The CDR3 runs 13 residues. The CDR3 is CASRRDSNQPQHF. The DNA of the CDR3 is TGCGCCAGCAGACGAGATAGCAATCAGCCCCAGCATTTT.

This clonotype was seen many times. V gene TRBV20-1 combines with J gene TRBJ1-1; possible D gene TRBD1, 5 bases. From germline, CDR1 is DFQATT and CDR2 SNEGSKA (reference sequence). This CDR3 has 17 residues. Between the trimmed V and J ends, which lost 0 bases and 2 bases, there was a span of 19 bases. The CDR3 spells CSARDRSGGSVNTEAFF. As DNA, the CDR3 is TGCAGTGCTAGAGATCGATCCGGGGGTTCGGTCAACACTGAAGCTTTCTTT.

The CDR3 protein is CSATLAGGRTYEQYF. CDR3 nucleotides: TGCAGTGCGACACTAGCGGGCGGGAGGACCTACGAGCAGTACTTC. The rearrangement links TRBV20-1 to TRBJ2-3; 9 nucleotides line up with TRBD2. Near its end, the DNA agrees better with TRBJ2-7, so the J call may be wrong. The length of the CDR3 is 15 residues. Germline assignment: CDR1 DFQATT and CDR2 SNEGSKA (reference sequence).

This clonotype was seen ten or more times. The chain has TRBV28 and TRBJ2-4; unclear D gene. Trimming cost V 0 bases and J 0 bases, with 18 bases left between them. The CDR3 sequence is 19 residues long. CDR1 and CDR2 from the germline V gene are MDHEN and SYDVKM. The CDR3 sequence is CASSLWTVRGRLAKNIQYF. CDR3 in DNA: TGTGCCAGCAGTTTATGGACGGTTCGAGGCAGGCTAGCCAAAAACATTCAGTACTTC. The full variable domain, its missing parts supplied by reference TRBV28 and TRBJ2-4, is DVKVTQSSRYLVKRTGEKVFLECVQDMDHENMFWYRQDPGLGLRLIYFSYDVKMKEKGDIPEGYSVSREKKERFSLILESASTNQTSMYLCASSLWTVRGRLAKNIQYFGAGTRLSVL.

The sample holds many counts of this clonotype. CDR3: CASSLDGRANSPLHF. CDR3 sequence (DNA): TGTGCCAGCAGCTTAGATGGCCGCGCTAATTCACCCCTCCACTTT. This chain connects TRBV7-9 to TRBJ1-6; D unclear. The V end lost 1 base, the J end lost 6 bases, and 10 bases lay between the germline ends. Germline V gene sequence: CDR1 SEHNR, CDR2 FQNEAQ (reference sequence). This CDR3 spans 15 amino acids.

On this clonotype: The junction does not match germline at one end; this may be a read error. This chain links TRBV12-3 or TRBV12-4 with TRBJ2-3; D is unclear. The CDR3 has 14 amino acids. The CDR3 DNA follows: TGTGGCAGCAGTTTGGGCCTTAGCACAGATACGCAGTATTTT. Translation: CGSSLGLSTDTQYF.

This clonotype was observed many times. The rearrangement links TRBV11-2 to TRBJ2-1, with TRBD1 matching over 7 bases. CDR1 is SGHAT, CDR2 FQNNGV, per germline. The CDR3 totals 15 residues. The junction had 11 bases not matched to a gene; V was cut back by 4 bases and J by 8 bases. The CDR3 coding sequence is TGTGCCAGCAGCTGGAGGCCTGCAGGGGGAGATGAGCAGTTCTTC. Protein product: CASSWRPAGGDEQFF.

This clonotype was observed many times. This chain connects TRBV9 to TRBJ2-3, with 8 bases identical to TRBD2. This CDR3 contains 17 residues. Germline-derived CDR1 and CDR2 are SGDLS and YYNGEE. J was trimmed by 5 bases and V by 5 bases; bases with no gene match: 16. The CDR3 region is CASSFQGSGASLDTQYF. CDR3 nucleotides: TGTGCCAGCAGTTTCCAGGGTAGCGGGGCCTCCCTAGATACGCAGTATTTT.

The chain employs TRBV5-1 and TRBJ2-3, with 10 bases identical to TRBD2. Unmatched junction bases numbered 15, after V lost 4 bases and J lost 1 base. This CDR3 is 19 amino acids long. Germline V CDR1 and CDR2: SGHRS, YFSETQ. In DNA form, the CDR3 reads TGCGCCAGCAGCCATTCCCGGGCTAGCGGGAGTGTCGGCACAGATACGCAGTATTTT. It is translated as CASSHSRASGSVGTDTQYF.

This clonotype came up many times. J is TRBJ2-1 and V is TRBV20-1; D is possibly TRBD2 (5 bases). The CDR3 totals 13 residues. V lost 3 bases to trimming and J lost 2 bases, with 8 bases between them. Germline CDR1 DFQATT, CDR2 SNEGSKA (reference sequence). CDR3 region: CSARGRTYNEQFF. In nucleotides, the CDR3 is TGCAGTGCTAGGGGGAGAACCTACAATGAGCAGTTCTTC.

This clonotype was observed at least ten times. V and J are TRBV28 and TRBJ1-5; a weak D match, TRBD1 (5 bases). This CDR3 has 13 amino acids. V was cut by 6 bases and J by 6 bases, with 12 bases left in between. Germline CDR1 reads MDHEN; CDR2 reads SYDVKM. As DNA, the CDR3 is TGTGCCAGCAGGGCCCAGGGTTTTCAGCCCCAGCATTTT. Translating it yields CASRAQGFQPQHF.

This clonotype showed up many times. The V and J genes are TRBV6-5 and TRBJ2-7, with 9 bases lining up with TRBD1. There are 16 residues in the CDR3. Germline lookup yields CDR1 MNHEY and CDR2 SVGAGI. After removal of 0 bases from V and 4 bases from J, the junction contained 7 bases not matched to a gene. CDR3 protein: CASSYSTGTGSYEQYF. The CDR3 DNA sequence: TGTGCCAGCAGTTACTCGACCGGGACAGGGTCGTACGAGCAGTACTTC.

The gene calls are TRBV20-1 and TRBJ1-1, with D hard to call. Per germline, CDR1 DFQATT and CDR2 SNEGSKA (reference sequence). The V and J ends lost 7 bases and 3 bases respectively, with 9 bases between them. The CDR3 extends over 11 amino acids. The chain's CDR3 is CSGEADTEAFF. DNA for the CDR3: TGCAGTGGAGAAGCGGACACTGAAGCTTTCTTT.

This clonotype was seen at least ten times. This chain connects TRBV7-9 to TRBJ2-2; a weak D match, TRBD1 (5 bases). The CDR3 is 15 amino acids. The germline CDR1 and CDR2 sequences are SEHNR and FQNEAQ (reference sequence). Trimming cost V 6 bases and J 2 bases, with 13 bases left between them. CDR3 nucleotides: TGTGCCAGCAGTTCCATGGGGCGCAACACCGGGGAGCTGTTTTTT. Protein sequence: CASSSMGRNTGELFF.

About this clonotype: With a much larger clone just one base away, this may be a read error. The CDR3 sequence: CASSFPRGPYNEQYF. Written as DNA, the CDR3 is TGTGCCAGCAGCTTTCCCAGGGGGCCCTACAATGAGCAGTACTTC. V gene TRBV11-2 combines with J gene TRBJ2-5, with 8 bases fitting TRBD1. The trim removed 3 bases at V and 11 bases at J, leaving 14 bases unmatched. CDR1 is SGHAT, CDR2 FQNNGV, per germline. The CDR3 has 15 amino acids.

A few counts support this clonotype. The CDR3 sequence is CAIGNRDSNTPGYTF. In nucleotides, the CDR3 is TGTGCCATCGGTAACCGGGACAGTAATACGCCTGGCTACACCTTC. V and J are TRBV10-3 and TRBJ1-2, with TRBD1 identical over 7 bases. The V gene's germline CDR1 is ENHRY and CDR2 SYGVKD. The V and J ends lost 8 bases and 7 bases, in that order; junction bases with no gene match: 16. The CDR3 has 15 residues.

On this clonotype itself: This may be a read error: a much more frequent sequence differs by one nucleotide. V and J are TRBV6-2 or TRBV6-3 and TRBJ2-7; D unresolved. The CDR3 runs 15 residues. CDR1 is MNHEY, CDR2 SVGEGT, per germline. This CDR3 is CASSYSWSEGYGQYF. DNA of the CDR3: TGTGCCAGCAGTTACTCCTGGTCAGAAGGCTACGGGCAGTACTTC.

There are many counts of this clonotype. The junction shows a germline mismatch at one end, possibly a read error. This rearrangement joins TRBV12-3 or TRBV12-4 to TRBJ1-1; D remains ambiguous. This CDR3 region has 12 residues. In DNA, the CDR3 is TGTGCCAGCAGCTTAGTGTCCACTGAAGCTTTCTTT. Its protein is CASSLVSTEAFF.

The V and J genes are TRBV29-1 and TRBJ2-7, with D perhaps matching TRBD1 (6 bases). The CDR3 sequence is 15 residues long. Germline assignment: CDR1 SQVTM and CDR2 ANQGSEA. Trimming removed 0 bases from V and 6 bases from J, with 18 bases in between. The CDR3 bases are TGCAGCGTTGAAGACAGGGGAAAAATACGGGGCGAGCAGTACTTC. This codes for CSVEDRGKIRGEQYF.